This TCR beta chain was sequenced during a study of blood T cell repertoires in COVID-19. The protocol was immunoSEQ multiplex PCR, while the TCRdb copy is restricted to in-frame clones and leaves out a portion. The sample includes around 300,000 clones, around 89% of them seen just once. The CDR3 sequence is 14 residues long. V dropped 3 bases and J dropped 8 bases, with 13 bases sitting between them. CDR1 is MNHNS and CDR2 is SASEGT in the germline V gene. This receptor was identified in a woman aged 60-70 years in a cohort exposed to, infected with or recovered from COVID-19 (not recorded which). The material sequenced was PBMCs or T cells enriched from blood (not recorded which). The chain has TRBV6-1 and TRBJ1-4; a possible D gene is TRBD1 (6 bases). The CDR3 protein is CASSEGGRGEKLFF. The CDR3, as DNA: TGTGCCAGCAGTGAGGGAGGGAGGGGGGAAAAACTGTTTTTT.